Sequencing of this T cell receptor (beta chain) was carried out in a study of blood T cell repertoires in COVID-19 (TCRdb year 2020). In the study overall: The collaborator samples originated in the United States, Italy and Spain and spanned the acute and convalescent phases of COVID-19. The prospective study material was composed of cDNA or gDNA derived from T cells, B-cell-depleted T cells, or PBMCs. Subjects who had been exposed to COVID-19, were actively infected with it, or had recovered from it provided the deeply sampled blood TCRbeta repertoires that made up the dataset. The repertoires were released in a freely available public database meant as a resource for research on the immune response to SARS-CoV-2. The samples were drawn from the first 160 participants of the ongoing ImmuneRACE study and from 950 to 1,500 subjects provided by 6 global collaborators. A de-identified subject ID, COVID-19 status, age in years and sex were almost always included in the sample metadata. Where available, HLA class I and class II types were obtained from metadata supplied by the sample provider rather than from assay-based typing. Overall results and qualifications from the work: The amount of clinical and demographic metadata varied by source and participant and was provided uncurated.

With respect to this clone: It has no known antigen specificity. Nothing much larger sits one base from this clone, and base qualities are not available.

Each collaborating institution followed its own protocols to collect whole blood in K2EDTA tubes. For TCRbeta analysis, collaborator samples were shipped as frozen whole blood, as isolated PBMCs, or as DNA extracted from either sample type. The immunoSEQ Assay, a bias-controlled multiplex PCR, was used to amplify TCRbeta CDR3 regions from genomic DNA. Concerning the study's data processing: The number of nucleated cells in each sample was estimated by amplification of reference gene primers within the assay. Sequence reads were collapsed and filtered to measure the absolute abundance of every unique TCRbeta CDR3 rearrangement. For each sample, productive Simpson clonality was calculated as the square root of Simpson's diversity index across productive rearrangements. Entries here come from immuneACCESS through TCRdb and include only in-frame sequences with V and J called. Some clones fail to appear in such tables; in the studies checked, an unresolved V gene covers under half of the shortfall, and the cause of the remainder is unknown. V and J calls and clone size are those listed in that table; D and trimming were worked out from the DNA. The sample yields under 250,000 clones; around four fifths were counted once. Around 6.4% of the sample comes from the top ten.

The germline V gene gives CDR1 as LGHNT and CDR2 as FRNRAP. V loses 2 bases, J loses 7 bases, and the germline ends lie 11 bases apart. The CDR3 sequence holds 13 residues, the cysteine and phenylalanine included. Just CDR3 DNA is preserved here, 39 bases in frame from base 1. The chain is made from TRBV12-5 and TRBJ1-1; the D gene identity is not certain. Sample: peripheral blood. This TCR was recovered from an older woman with active or convalescent COVID-19. In nucleotide form, the sequence is TGTGCTAGTGGTTTGACCCGGACTGGTGAAGCTTTCTTT. The resulting protein is CASGLTRTGEAFF.